This entry features one T cell receptor beta chain sequence. The antigen remains undetermined. The CDR3 has 14 amino acids. Germline V gene sequence: CDR1 SGHKS, CDR2 YYEKEE (reference sequence). This specimen belongs to a study of T cells expressing NK-cell markers. The overall study: The TCR beta repertoires originated in sorted CD3+CD56+NKG2C+, CD3+CD56+NKG2C- and CD3+CD56-NKG2C+ T cells.

Findings of the study overall: In about six donors, dominant CD3+CD56+NKG2C+ clones formed roughly 1.0-7.5% of CD8+ cells. Leadership of the CD3+CD56-NKG2C+ fraction also belonged to these clonotypes in a few donors.

TCRdb re-analyzed the 5' RACE reads; it lists each CDR3 protein once, without DNA. The table lists roughly 160,000 distinct CDR3 sequences. The specimen sequenced was blood T cells: a sorted CD56 or NKG2C T cell subset, CD4+ or CD8+ T cells, or bulk PBMC T cells (not recorded which). V and J are TRBV5-5 and TRBJ2-6. This TCR was recovered from a woman aged 18 to 75 in good health. CDR3 region: CASSLRAGANVLTF.